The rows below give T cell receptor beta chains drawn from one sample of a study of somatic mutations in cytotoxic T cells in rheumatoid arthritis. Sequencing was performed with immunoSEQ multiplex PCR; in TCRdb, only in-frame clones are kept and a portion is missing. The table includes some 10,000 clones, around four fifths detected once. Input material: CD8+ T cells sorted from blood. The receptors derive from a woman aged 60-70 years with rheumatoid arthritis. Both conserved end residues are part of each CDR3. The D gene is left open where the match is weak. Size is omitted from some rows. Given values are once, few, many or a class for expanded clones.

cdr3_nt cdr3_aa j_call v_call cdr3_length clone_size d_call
TGTGCCAGCAGTTTAGTCAGCGGGTCCTACGAGCAGTACTTC CASSLVSGSYEQYF TRBJ2-7 TRBV28 14 - -
TGTGCCAGCAGCTTAGGTTTCCGGCTAGCGGCCTACAATGAGCAGTTCTTC CASSLGFRLAAYNEQFF TRBJ2-1 TRBV7-2 17 once TRBD2
TGTGCCAGCAGTTTAGCCTGGCGGGGCCCGGTGACTGAAGCTTTCTTT CASSLAWRGPVTEAFF TRBJ1-1 TRBV28 16 once -
TGTGCCAGCAGTTCCCGCCTAGCGGGGAACACCGGGGAGCTGTTTTTT CASSSRLAGNTGELFF TRBJ2-2 TRBV27 16 - TRBD2
TGTGCCAGCAGTTTCGCGAGTCCAGATACGCAGTATTTT CASSFASPDTQYF TRBJ2-3 TRBV28 13 - -
TGTGCCTGGGAGCTCGGGGGTCCCACTGAAGCTTTCTTT CAWELGGPTEAFF TRBJ1-1 TRBV30 13 - -
TGTGCCAGCACCCCCCCACCACCGGGGGGGATCTATGAGCAGTTCTTC CASTPPPPGGIYEQFF TRBJ2-1 TRBV28 16 - TRBD2
TGTGCCAGCAGCCCCATCGGTCCTACCGGGGAGCTGTTTTTT CASSPIGPTGELFF TRBJ2-2 TRBV4-2 14 - -
TGCGCCAGCAGCCAAGACGGCCAGGGATTAAGCGAGCAGTACTTC CASSQDGQGLSEQYF TRBJ2-7 TRBV4-3 15 - -
TGTGCCAGCAGCGAAGCGGGAAGCTACGAGCAGTACTTC CASSEAGSYEQYF TRBJ2-7 TRBV9 13 hyperexpanded TRBD2
TGTGCCAGCAGCCCGGGCGGGGGCTACACCTTC CASSPGGGYTF TRBJ1-2 TRBV5-4 11 - -
TGTGCCAGCAGGTCGGACAGGGATTCTATGGGCTACACCTTC CASRSDRDSMGYTF TRBJ1-2 TRBV28 14 - TRBD1
TGCAGCACCCGGACTAGCGGAAACATTCAGTACTTC CSTRTSGNIQYF TRBJ2-4 TRBV29-1 12 - TRBD2
TGTGCCAGCAGCTTGGCCGAGACATCCAACATTCAGTACTTC CASSLAETSNIQYF TRBJ2-4 TRBV5-3 14 - -